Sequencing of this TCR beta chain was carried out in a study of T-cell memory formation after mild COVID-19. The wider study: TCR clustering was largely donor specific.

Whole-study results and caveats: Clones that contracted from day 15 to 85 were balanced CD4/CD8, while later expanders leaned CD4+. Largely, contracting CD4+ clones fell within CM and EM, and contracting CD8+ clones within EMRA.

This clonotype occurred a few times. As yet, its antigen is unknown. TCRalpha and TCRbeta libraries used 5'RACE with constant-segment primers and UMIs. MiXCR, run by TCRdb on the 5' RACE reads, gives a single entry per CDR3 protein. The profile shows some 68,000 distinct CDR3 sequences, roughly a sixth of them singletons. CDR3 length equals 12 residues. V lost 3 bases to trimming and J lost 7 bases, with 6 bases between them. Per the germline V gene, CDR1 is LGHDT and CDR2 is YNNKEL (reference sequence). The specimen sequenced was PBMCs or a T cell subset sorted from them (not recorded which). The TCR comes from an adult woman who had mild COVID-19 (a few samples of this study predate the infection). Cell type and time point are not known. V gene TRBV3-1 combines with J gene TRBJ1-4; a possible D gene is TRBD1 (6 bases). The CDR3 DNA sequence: TGTGCCAGCAGCCAGGACAGTGAAAAACTGTTTTTT. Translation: CASSQDSEKLFF.